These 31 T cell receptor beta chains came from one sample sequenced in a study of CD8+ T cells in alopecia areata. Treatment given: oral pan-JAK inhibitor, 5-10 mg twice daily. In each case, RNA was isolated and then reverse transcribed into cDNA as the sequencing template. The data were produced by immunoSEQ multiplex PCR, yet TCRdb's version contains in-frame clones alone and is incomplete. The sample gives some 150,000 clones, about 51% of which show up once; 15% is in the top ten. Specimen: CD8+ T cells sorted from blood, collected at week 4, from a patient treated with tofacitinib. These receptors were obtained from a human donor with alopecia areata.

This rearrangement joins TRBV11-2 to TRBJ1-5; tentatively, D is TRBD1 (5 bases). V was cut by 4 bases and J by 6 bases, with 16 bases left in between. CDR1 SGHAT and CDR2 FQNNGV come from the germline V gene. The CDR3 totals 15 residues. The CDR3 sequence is CASSSNPDGGQPQHF. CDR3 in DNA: TGTGCCAGCAGCTCGAACCCGGATGGGGGTCAGCCCCAGCATTTT.

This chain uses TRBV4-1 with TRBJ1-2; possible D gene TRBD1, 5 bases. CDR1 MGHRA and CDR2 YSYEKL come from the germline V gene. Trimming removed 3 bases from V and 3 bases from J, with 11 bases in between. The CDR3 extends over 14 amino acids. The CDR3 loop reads CASSHPQGDYGYTF. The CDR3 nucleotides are TGCGCCAGCAGCCATCCCCAGGGTGACTATGGCTACACCTTC.

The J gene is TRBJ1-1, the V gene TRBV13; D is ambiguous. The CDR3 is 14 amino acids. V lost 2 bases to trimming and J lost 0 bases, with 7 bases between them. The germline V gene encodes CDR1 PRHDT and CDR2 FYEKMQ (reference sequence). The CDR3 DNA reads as TGTGCCAGCAGCTTAATAGGACTGAACACTGAAGCTTTCTTT. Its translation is CASSLIGLNTEAFF.

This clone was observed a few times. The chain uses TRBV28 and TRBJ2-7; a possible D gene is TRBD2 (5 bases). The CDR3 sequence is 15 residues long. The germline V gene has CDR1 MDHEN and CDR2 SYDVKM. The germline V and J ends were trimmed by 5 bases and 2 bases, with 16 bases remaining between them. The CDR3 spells CASSLLGSGTYEQYF. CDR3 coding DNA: TGTGCCAGCAGTCTTCTTGGCAGCGGAACCTACGAGCAGTACTTC.

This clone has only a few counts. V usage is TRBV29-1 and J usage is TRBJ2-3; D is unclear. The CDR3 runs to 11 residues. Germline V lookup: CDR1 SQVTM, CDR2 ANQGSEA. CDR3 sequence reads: CEWQYTDTQYF. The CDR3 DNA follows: TGCGAGTGGCAGTACACAGATACGCAGTATTTT.

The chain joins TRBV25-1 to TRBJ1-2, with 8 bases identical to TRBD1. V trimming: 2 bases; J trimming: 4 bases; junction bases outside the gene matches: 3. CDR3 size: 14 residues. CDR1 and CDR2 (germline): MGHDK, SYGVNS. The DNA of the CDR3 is TGTGCCAGCAGTGAAACAGGGGGAATCTATGGCTACACCTTC. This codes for CASSETGGIYGYTF.

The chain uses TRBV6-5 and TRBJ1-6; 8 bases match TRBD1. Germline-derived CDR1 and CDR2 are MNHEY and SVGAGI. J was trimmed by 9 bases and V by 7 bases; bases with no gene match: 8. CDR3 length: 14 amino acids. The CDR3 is CASTDAGGGSPLHF. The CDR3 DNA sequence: TGTGCCAGCACCGATGCAGGGGGCGGTTCACCCCTCCACTTT.

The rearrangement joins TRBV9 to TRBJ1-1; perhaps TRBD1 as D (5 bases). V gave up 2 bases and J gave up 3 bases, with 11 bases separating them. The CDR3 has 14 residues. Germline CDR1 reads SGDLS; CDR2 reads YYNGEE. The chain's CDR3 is CASSVTGEYTEAFF. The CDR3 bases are TGTGCCAGCAGCGTTACGGGGGAATACACTGAAGCTTTCTTT.

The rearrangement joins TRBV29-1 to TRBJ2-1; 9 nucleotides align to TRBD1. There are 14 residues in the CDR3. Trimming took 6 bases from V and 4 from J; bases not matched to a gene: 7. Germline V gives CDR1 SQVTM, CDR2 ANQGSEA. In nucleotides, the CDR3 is TGCAGCGTCAAGGACAGGGGACTATACAATGAGCAGTTCTTC. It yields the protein CSVKDRGLYNEQFF.

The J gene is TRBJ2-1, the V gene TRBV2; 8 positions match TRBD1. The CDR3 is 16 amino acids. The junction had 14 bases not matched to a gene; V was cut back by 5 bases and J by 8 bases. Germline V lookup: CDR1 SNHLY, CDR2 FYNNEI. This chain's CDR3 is CASSQSRTGFVDEQFF. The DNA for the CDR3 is TGTGCCAGCAGTCAGTCAAGGACAGGGTTTGTTGATGAGCAGTTCTTC.

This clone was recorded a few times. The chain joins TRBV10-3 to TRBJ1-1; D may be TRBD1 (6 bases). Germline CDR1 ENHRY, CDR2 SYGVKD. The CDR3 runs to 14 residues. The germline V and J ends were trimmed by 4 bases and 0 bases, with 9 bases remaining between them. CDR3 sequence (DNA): TGTGCCATCAGTGCCGGGACATTGAACACTGAAGCTTTCTTT. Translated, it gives CAISAGTLNTEAFF.

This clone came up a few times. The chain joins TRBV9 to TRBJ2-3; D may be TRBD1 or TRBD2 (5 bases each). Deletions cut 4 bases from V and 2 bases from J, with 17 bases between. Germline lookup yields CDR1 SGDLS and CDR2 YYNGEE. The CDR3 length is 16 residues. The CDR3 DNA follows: TGTGCCAGCAGCTATACTCCGGGACGCCACACAGATACGCAGTATTTT. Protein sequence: CASSYTPGRHTDTQYF.

CDR3 loop: CASTPIGGANEQFF. Written as DNA, the CDR3 is TGTGCCAGCACCCCCATCGGGGGCGCGAATGAGCAGTTCTTC. V is TRBV6-5 and J is TRBJ2-1; perhaps D is TRBD1 or TRBD2 (6 bases each). V lost 7 bases to trimming and J lost 7 bases, with 17 bases between them. This CDR3 is built from 14 residues. Germline V gene data show CDR1 as MNHEY and CDR2 as SVGAGI.

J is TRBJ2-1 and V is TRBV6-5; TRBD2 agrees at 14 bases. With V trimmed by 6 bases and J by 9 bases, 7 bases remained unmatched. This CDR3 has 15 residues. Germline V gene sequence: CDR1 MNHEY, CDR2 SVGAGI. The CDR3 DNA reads TGTGCCAGCAGGTTGACTAGCGGGGGGGCAGGTGAGCAGTTCTTC. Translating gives CASRLTSGGAGEQFF.

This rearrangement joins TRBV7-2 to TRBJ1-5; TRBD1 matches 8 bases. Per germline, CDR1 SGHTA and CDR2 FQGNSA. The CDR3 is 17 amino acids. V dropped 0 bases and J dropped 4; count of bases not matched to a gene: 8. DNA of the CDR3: TGTGCCAGCAGCTTAGCGTCCCTCGGGACAGGTAATCAGCCCCAGCATTTT. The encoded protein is CASSLASLGTGNQPQHF.

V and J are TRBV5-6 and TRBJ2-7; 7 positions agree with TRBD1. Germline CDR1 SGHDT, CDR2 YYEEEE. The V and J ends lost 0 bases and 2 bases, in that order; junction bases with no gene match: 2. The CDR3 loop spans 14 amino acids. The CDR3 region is CASSLGDSTYEQYF. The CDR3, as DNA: TGTGCCAGCAGCTTGGGGGACAGCACCTACGAGCAGTACTTC.

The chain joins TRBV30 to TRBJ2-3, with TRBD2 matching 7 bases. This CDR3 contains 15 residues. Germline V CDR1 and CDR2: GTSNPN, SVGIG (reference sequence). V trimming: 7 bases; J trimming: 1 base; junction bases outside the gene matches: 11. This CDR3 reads CASGDVRGGTDTQYF. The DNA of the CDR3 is TGTGCCTCCGGGGACGTCCGGGGGGGCACAGATACGCAGTATTTT.

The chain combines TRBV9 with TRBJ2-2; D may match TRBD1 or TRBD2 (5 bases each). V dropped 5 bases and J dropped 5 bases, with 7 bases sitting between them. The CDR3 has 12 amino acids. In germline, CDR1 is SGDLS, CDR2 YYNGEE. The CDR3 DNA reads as TGTGCCAGCAGATGGGGGACCGGGGAGCTGTTTTTT. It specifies CASRWGTGELFF.

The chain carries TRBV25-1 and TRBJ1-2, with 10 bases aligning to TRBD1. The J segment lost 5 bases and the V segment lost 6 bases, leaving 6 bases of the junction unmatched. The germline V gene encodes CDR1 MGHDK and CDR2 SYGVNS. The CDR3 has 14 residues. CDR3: CASRDGQGGYGYTF. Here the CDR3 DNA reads TGTGCCAGCAGGGACGGACAGGGGGGTTATGGCTACACCTTC.

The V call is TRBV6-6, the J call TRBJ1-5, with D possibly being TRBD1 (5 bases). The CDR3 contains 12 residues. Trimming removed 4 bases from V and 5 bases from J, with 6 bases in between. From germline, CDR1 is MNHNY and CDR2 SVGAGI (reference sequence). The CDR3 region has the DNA TGTGCCAGCAGTTGGGGGGATCAGCCCCAGCATTTT. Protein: CASSWGDQPQHF.

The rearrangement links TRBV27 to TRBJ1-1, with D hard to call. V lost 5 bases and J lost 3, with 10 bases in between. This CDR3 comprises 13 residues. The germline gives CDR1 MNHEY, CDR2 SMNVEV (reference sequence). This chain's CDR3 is CASSRMRDTEAFF. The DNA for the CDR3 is TGTGCCAGCAGTCGGATGAGGGACACTGAAGCTTTCTTT.

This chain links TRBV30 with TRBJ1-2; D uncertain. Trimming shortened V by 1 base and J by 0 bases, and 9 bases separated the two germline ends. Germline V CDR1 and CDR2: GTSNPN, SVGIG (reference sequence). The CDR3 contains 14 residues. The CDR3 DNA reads TGTGCCTGGAGTGAGGCAGGTACTAACTATGGCTACACCTTC. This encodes CAWSEAGTNYGYTF.

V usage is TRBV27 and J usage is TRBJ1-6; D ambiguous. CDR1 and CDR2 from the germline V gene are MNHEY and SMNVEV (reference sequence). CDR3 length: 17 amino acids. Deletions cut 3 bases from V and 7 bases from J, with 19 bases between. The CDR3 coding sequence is TGTGCCAGCAGTTTTTCCACCCCCCGTCCTGGGAATTCACCCCTCCACTTT. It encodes CASSFSTPRPGNSPLHF.

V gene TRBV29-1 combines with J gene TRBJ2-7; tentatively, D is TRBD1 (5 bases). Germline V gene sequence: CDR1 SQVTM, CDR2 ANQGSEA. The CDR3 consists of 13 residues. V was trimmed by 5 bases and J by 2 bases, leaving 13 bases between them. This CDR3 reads CSVWSRETYEQYF. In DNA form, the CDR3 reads TGCAGCGTTTGGTCCAGGGAAACCTACGAGCAGTACTTC.

CDR3 nucleotide sequence: TGTGCCAGCAGTAGACCGGGACAGGCATACAATGAGCAGTTCTTC. It yields the protein CASSRPGQAYNEQFF. The chain couples TRBV25-1 to TRBJ2-1, with TRBD1 identical over 8 bases. With V trimmed by 5 bases and J by 4 bases, 7 bases remained unmatched. The CDR3 has 15 residues. CDR1 and CDR2 from the germline V gene are MGHDK and SYGVNS.

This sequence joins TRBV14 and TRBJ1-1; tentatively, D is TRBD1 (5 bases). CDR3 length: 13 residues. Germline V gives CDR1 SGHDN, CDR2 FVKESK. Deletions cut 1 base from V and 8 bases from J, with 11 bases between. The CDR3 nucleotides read TGTGCCAGCAGCCAAGGGGGGTTTGCCGAAGCTTTCTTT. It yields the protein CASSQGGFAEAFF.

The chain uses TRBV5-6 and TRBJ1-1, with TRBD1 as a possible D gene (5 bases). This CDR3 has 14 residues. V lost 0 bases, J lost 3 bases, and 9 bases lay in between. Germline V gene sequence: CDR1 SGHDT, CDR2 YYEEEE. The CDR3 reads CASSLGDGYTEAFF. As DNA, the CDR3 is TGTGCCAGCAGCTTGGGGGACGGGTACACTGAAGCTTTCTTT.

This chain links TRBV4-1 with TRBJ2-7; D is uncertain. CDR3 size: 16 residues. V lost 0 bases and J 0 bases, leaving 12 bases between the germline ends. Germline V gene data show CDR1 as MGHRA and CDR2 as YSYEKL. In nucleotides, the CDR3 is TGCGCCAGCAGCCAAGATAGAGCACAGAGCTCCTACGAGCAGTACTTC. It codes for CASSQDRAQSSYEQYF.

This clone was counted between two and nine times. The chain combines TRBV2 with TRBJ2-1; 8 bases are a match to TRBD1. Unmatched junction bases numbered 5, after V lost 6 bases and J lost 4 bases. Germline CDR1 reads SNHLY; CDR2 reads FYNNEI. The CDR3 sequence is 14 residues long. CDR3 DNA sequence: TGTGCCAGCAGAACTGGACAGGGTTACAATGAGCAGTTCTTC. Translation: CASRTGQGYNEQFF. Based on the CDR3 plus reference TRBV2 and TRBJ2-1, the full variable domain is EPEVTQTPSHQVTQMGQEVILRCVPISNHLYFYWYRQILGQKVEFLVSFYNNEISEKSEIFDDQFSVERPDGSNFTLKIRSTKLEDSAMYFCASRTGQGYNEQFFGPGTRLTVL.

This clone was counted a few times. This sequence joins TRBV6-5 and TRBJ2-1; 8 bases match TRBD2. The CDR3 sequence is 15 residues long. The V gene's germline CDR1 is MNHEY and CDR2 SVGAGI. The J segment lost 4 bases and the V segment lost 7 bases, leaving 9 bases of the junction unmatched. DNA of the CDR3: TGTGCCAGCACCGAAATTAGCGGGGCATACAATGAGCAGTTCTTC. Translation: CASTEISGAYNEQFF.

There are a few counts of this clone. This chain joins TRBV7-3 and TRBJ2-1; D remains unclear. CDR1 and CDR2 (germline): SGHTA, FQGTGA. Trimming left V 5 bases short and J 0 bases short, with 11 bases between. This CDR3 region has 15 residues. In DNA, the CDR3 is TGTGCCAGCAGCCGTTCCGGGCCCTCCTACAATGAGCAGTTCTTC. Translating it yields CASSRSGPSYNEQFF.